The 8 T cell receptor beta chains in this list originate from one sample, sequenced in a study of blood T cell repertoires in COVID-19. Sequencing was performed with immunoSEQ multiplex PCR; in TCRdb, only in-frame clones are kept and a portion is missing. The table has 200,000 or so clones, about 80% seen once. The sample consisted of PBMCs or T cells enriched from blood (not recorded which). These receptors were taken from a man between 40 and 49 years old who had recovered from COVID-19.

This sequence joins TRBV7-6 and TRBJ2-3, with TRBD1 matching over 8 bases. The CDR3 runs 17 residues. From germline, CDR1 is SGHVS and CDR2 FNYEAQ. V gave up 1 base and J gave up 4 bases; unmatched junction bases: 10. The CDR3 bases are TGTGCCAGCAGCTTAGGGTGGCTCACAGGGGGACCAGATACGCAGTATTTT. Translating it yields CASSLGWLTGGPDTQYF.

The V gene is TRBV4-3, the J gene TRBJ1-2, with D possibly being TRBD1 (6 bases). Germline V gene sequence: CDR1 LGHNA, CDR2 YSLEER. The CDR3 spans 19 residues. V lost 0 bases and J lost 5, with 25 bases in between. This chain's CDR3 is CASSQDEGQGPNPPYGYTF. The DNA of the CDR3 is TGCGCCAGCAGCCAAGATGAAGGCCAGGGGCCTAACCCCCCTTATGGCTACACCTTC.

This clone was detected once. The genes are TRBV29-1 and TRBJ1-2, with 7 positions matching TRBD1. Trimming at V came to 4 bases and at J to 8 bases, leaving 10 bases not matched to a gene. The CDR3 is made up of 13 amino acids. Germline assignment: CDR1 SQVTM and CDR2 ANQGSEA. CDR3 protein: CSVVGSDRLGYTF. The CDR3 DNA sequence: TGCAGCGTTGTAGGTTCGGACAGGCTGGGCTACACCTTC.

The chain carries TRBV5-1 and TRBJ2-5, with D possibly being TRBD2 (7 bases). The germline V gene encodes CDR1 SGHRS and CDR2 YFSETQ. Trimming shortened V by 2 bases and J by 2 bases, and 16 bases separated the two germline ends. CDR3 length: 16 residues. Here the CDR3 DNA reads TGCGCCAGCAGCTTTGGGGGGGCCCCCTCTCAAGAGACCCAGTACTTC. Translation: CASSFGGAPSQETQYF.

V usage is TRBV9 and J usage is TRBJ1-3; D not resolved. The CDR3 is 14 amino acids. The germline V and J ends were trimmed by 0 bases and 3 bases, with 7 bases remaining between them. Germline V gene sequence: CDR1 SGDLS, CDR2 YYNGEE. The CDR3 DNA is TGTGCCAGCAGCGTAGGCACTTTTGGAAACACCATATATTTT. It yields the protein CASSVGTFGNTIYF.

V and J are TRBV27 and TRBJ1-1; D perhaps matches TRBD1 (5 bases). There are 13 residues in the CDR3. CDR1 and CDR2 from the germline V gene are MNHEY and SMNVEV (reference sequence). V was clipped by 6 bases and J by 5 bases, with 13 bases between them. This chain's CDR3 is CASSRPGRTEAFF. CDR3 in DNA: TGTGCCAGCAGCCGACCAGGGAGGACTGAAGCTTTCTTT.

CDR3 nucleotides: TGTGCCAGCACCTCAAACAGGGGCAATTCACCCCTCCACTTT. The encoded protein is CASTSNRGNSPLHF. The V and J genes are TRBV5-4 and TRBJ1-6, with 7 positions matching TRBD1. The CDR3 spans 14 residues. Germline V gene data show CDR1 as SGHNT and CDR2 as YYREEE (reference sequence). V was clipped by 6 bases and J by 7 bases; unmatched bases: 7.

The count of this clone is one. This sequence joins TRBV28 and TRBJ2-5; the match to TRBD1 covers 7 bases. The CDR3 has 14 residues. Germline V gene lookup returns CDR1 MDHEN and CDR2 SYDVKM. V gave up 1 base and J gave up 4 bases; unmatched junction bases: 3. The CDR3 DNA follows: TGTGCCAGCAGTTTATCAGACAGGGTAGAGACCCAGTACTTC. It codes for CASSLSDRVETQYF.